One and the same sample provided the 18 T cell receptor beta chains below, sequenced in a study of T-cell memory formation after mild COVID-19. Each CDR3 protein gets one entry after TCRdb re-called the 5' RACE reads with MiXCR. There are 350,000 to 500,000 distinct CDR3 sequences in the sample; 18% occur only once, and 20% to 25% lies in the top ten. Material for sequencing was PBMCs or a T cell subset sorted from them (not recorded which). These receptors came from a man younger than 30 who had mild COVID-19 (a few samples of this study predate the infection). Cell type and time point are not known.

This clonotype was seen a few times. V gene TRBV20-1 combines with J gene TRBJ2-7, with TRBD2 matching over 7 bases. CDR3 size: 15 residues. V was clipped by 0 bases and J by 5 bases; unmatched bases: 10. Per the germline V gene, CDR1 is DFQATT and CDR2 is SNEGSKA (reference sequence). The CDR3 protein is CSARDLRGNDHEQYV. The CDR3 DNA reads TGCAGTGCTAGAGATTTGCGGGGGAACGACCACGAGCAGTACGTC.

CDR3 in amino acids: CASSSTRDVVDTQYF. The CDR3 DNA follows: TGTGCCAGCAGCTCTACTCGGGACGTCGTGGATACGCAGTATTTT. The chain links TRBV7-9 to TRBJ2-3; the D gene could be TRBD1 or TRBD2 (5 bases each). This CDR3 has 15 amino acids. Trimming left V 4 bases short and J 6 bases short, with 17 bases between. Per the germline V gene, CDR1 is SEHNR and CDR2 is FQNEAQ (reference sequence).

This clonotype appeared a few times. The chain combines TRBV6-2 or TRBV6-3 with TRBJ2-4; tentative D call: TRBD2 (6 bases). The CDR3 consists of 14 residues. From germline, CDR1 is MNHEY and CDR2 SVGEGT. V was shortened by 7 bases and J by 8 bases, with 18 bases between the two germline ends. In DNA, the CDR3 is TGTGCCAGCAACCCGGACGGGAGAGGGGACATTCAGTACTTC. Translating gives CASNPDGRGDIQYF.

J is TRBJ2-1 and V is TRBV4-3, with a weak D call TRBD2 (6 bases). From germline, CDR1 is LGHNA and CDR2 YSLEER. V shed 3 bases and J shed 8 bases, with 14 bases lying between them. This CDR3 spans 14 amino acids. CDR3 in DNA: TGCGCCAGCAGCCAGGGAGGCGCGCTCCATGAGCAGTTCTTC. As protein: CASSQGGALHEQFF.

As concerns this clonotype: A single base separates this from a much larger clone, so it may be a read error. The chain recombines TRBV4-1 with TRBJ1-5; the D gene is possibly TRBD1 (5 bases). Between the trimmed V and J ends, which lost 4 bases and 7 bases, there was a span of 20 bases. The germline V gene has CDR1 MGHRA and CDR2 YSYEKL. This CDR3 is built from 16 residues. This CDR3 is CASSLEIWTPRQPQHF. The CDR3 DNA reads TGCGCCAGCAGCCTCGAAATCTGGACACCGCGCCAGCCCCAGCATTTT.

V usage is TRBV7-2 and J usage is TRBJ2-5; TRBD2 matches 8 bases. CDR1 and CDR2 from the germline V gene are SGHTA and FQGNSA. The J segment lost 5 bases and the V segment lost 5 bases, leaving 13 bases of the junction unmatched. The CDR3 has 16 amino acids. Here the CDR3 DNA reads TGTGCCAGCAGCCCTAACCCCAGCGGGGGCGGGGAGACCCAGTACTTC. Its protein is CASSPNPSGGGETQYF.

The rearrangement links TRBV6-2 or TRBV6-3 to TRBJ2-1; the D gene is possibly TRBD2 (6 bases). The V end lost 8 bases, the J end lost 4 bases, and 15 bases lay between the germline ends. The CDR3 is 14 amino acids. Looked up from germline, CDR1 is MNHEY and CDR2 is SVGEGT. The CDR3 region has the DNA TGTGCCAGCCTTCCCGGGGGAGTATACAATGAGCAGTTCTTC. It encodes CASLPGGVYNEQFF.

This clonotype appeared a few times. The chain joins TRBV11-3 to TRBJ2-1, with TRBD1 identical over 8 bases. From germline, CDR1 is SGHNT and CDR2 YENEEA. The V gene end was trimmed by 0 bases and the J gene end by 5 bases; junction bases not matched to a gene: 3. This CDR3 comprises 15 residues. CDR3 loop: CASSLDGQGHNEQFF. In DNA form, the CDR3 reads TGTGCCAGCAGCTTAGACGGACAGGGCCACAATGAGCAGTTCTTC.

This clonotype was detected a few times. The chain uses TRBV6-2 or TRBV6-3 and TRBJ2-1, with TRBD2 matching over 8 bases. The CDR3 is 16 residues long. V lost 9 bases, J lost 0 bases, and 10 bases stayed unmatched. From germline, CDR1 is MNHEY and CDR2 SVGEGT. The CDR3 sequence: CARGTGTRSSYNEQFF. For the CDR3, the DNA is TGTGCCAGAGGGACCGGGACTAGAAGCTCCTACAATGAGCAGTTCTTC.

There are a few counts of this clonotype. CDR3 region: CASSPRDPGEQYF. CDR3 nucleotides: TGTGCCAGTAGTCCCCGGGATCCGGGGGAGCAGTACTTC. This chain joins TRBV19 and TRBJ2-7; tentative D call: TRBD2 (5 bases). The CDR3 loop spans 13 amino acids. CDR1 LNHDA and CDR2 SQIVND come from the germline V gene (reference sequence). The V and J ends lost 5 bases and 7 bases respectively, with 15 bases between them.

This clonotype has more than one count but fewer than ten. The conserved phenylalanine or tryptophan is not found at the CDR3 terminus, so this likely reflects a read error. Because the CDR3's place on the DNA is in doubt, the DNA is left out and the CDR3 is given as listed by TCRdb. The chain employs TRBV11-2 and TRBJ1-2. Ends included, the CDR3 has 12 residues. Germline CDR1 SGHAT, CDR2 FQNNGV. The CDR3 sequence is CASSSLVSVPQP.

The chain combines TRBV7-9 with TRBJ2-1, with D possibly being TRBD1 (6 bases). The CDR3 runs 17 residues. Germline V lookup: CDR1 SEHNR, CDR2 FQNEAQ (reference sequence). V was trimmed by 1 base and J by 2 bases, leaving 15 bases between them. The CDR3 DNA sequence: TGTGCCAGCAGCTTAGTCTCTAGGCAGGGGACCTACAATGAGCAGTTCTTC. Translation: CASSLVSRQGTYNEQFF.

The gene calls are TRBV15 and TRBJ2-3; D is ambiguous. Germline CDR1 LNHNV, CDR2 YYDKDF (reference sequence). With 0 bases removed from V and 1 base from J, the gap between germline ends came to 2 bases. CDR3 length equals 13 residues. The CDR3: CATSRDGTDTQYF. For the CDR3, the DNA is TGTGCCACCAGCAGAGACGGCACAGATACGCAGTATTTT.

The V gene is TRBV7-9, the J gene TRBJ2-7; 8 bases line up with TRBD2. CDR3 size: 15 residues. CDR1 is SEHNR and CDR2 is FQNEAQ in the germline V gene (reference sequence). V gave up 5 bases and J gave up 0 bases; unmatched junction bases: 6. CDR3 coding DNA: TGTGCCAGCAGCCACCCCGGGGGGGGCTCCTACGAGCAGTACTTC. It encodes CASSHPGGGSYEQYF.

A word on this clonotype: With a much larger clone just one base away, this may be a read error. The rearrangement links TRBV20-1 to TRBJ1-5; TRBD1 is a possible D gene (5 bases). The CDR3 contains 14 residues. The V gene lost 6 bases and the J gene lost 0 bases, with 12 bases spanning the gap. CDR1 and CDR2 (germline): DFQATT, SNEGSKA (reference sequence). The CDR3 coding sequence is TGCAGTGCAGGGGTGACTTATAGCAATCAGCCCCAGCATTTT. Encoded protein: CSAGVTYSNQPQHF.

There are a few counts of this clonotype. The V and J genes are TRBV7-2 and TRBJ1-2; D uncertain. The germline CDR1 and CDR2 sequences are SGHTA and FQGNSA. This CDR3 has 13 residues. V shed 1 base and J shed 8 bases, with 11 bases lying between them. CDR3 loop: CASSLGGSRGYTF. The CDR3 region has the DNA TGTGCCAGCAGCTTAGGAGGCAGCAGGGGCTACACCTTC. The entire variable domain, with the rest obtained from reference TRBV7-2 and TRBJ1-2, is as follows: GAGVSQSPSNKVTEKGKDVELRCDPISGHTALYWYRQSLGQGLEFLIYFQGNSAPDKSGLPSDRFSAERTGGSVSTLTIQRTQQEDSAVYLCASSLGGSRGYTFGSGTRLTVV.

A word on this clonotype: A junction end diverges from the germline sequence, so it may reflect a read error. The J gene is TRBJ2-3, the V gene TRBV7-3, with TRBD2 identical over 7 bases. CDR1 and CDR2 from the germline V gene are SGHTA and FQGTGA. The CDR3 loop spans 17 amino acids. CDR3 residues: CASSAGLPMTSTDTQYF. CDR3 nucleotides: TGTGCCAGCAGCGCGGGACTGCCGATGACTAGCACAGACACGCAGTATTTT.

The CDR3 DNA reads TGTGCCAGCAGCGCCAGCGGGGAGAGCTCCTACGAGCAGTACTTC. As protein: CASSASGESSYEQYF. V gene TRBV7-2 combines with J gene TRBJ2-7, with 7 bases matching TRBD2. The CDR3 runs to 15 residues. Germline-derived CDR1 and CDR2 are SGHTA and FQGNSA. V shed 5 bases, J shed 0 bases, and the junction held 7 bases outside the gene matches.